These T cell receptor beta chains were read from a single sample in a study of cytotoxic CD8 clonotypes in ibrutinib-treated CLL. Using immunoSEQ multiplex PCR, the repertoire was profiled, and TCRdb retains in-frame clones only, with some absent. The repertoire holds approximately 100,000 clones, 50% to 65% seen once, with around 37% in the top ten. Specimen: PBMCs, collected after 24 months of ibrutinib treatment. The receptors stem from a human donor with chronic lymphocytic leukemia. Each CDR3 is given with its conserved first and last residue. Expanded clones are given a class, and other clones once, few, many or no size at all.

15,TRBV9,-,CASSVGRTSYNEQFF
15,TRBV5-6,many,CASSLRGTSKNIQYF
12,TRBV2,-,CASSRQDYGYTF
14,TRBV13,few,CASNSPVYSPGYTF
12,TRBV5-6,few,CASDRGRETQYF
14,TRBV11-3,-,CASTQGDVSEKLFF
13,TRBV7-8,-,CASSSSQNTEAFF
13,TRBV6-1,few,CASSLAGDYEQYF
14,TRBV30,once,CAWNRAYSYNEQFF
13,TRBV7-3,once,CASRAQNTGELFF